One T cell receptor (beta chain) is described in this entry. Its cognate antigen is unknown. The record originates from a study of cytomegalovirus exposure and HLA in healthy donors. Study conclusions and caveats: In a later analysis, at a false discovery rate of 0.05, 15,000 to 20,000 TCR beta sequences were associated with HLA alleles. Presence/absence analyses rested on an assumption that sequencing depth was roughly uniform across donors. Sequence variants that were highly shared formed a cluster that was likely a sequencing artifact.

The CDR3 runs to 13 residues. Germline CDR1 is SNHLY and CDR2 is FYNNEI. Trimming removed 6 bases from V and 8 bases from J; junction bases left unmatched: 8. Primers: 60 Vbeta forward and 13 Jbeta reverse. The data were produced by immunoSEQ multiplex PCR, yet TCRdb's version contains in-frame clones alone and is incomplete. The data hold roughly 200,000 clones, with roughly 85% observed a single time. The sample comprised PBMCs. The chain recombines TRBV2 with TRBJ1-1; 8 nucleotides match TRBD1. The sequence was obtained from a woman aged 25 to 39 in good health and CMV-seropositive. CDR3 bases: TGTGCCAGCAGCATCACAGGGGGTACCGAAGCTTTCTTT. This sequence encodes CASSITGGTEAFF.